These 3 T cell receptor beta chains originate from one sample sequenced in a study of T cells after yellow fever vaccination. TCRdb re-called the 5' RACE reads through MiXCR, storing one row per CDR3 protein. The sample contains around 320,000 distinct CDR3 sequences, around 10% of which appear only once. The material sequenced was CD4+ T cells sorted from PBMCs, taken 5 days after the yellow fever booster vaccination. These receptors all come from a man aged 18 to 29 who received the YFV17D yellow fever vaccine.

A single count supports this clonotype. The chain employs TRBV7-2 and TRBJ2-7; D unresolved. V dropped 3 bases and J dropped 3 bases, with 9 bases sitting between them. CDR3 length equals 13 residues. In germline, CDR1 is SGHTA, CDR2 FQGNSA. The CDR3 spells CASSFGWGYEQYV. The CDR3 nucleotides are TGTGCCAGCAGCTTCGGGTGGGGCTACGAGCAGTACGTC.

The rearrangement links TRBV18 to TRBJ2-7, with D hard to call. V lost 6 bases, J lost 7 bases, and 13 bases lay in between. The CDR3 has 12 amino acids. Germline CDR1 is KGHSH and CDR2 is LQKENI. DNA of the CDR3: TGTGCCAGCTCGGACGACACTAAGGAGCAGTACGTC. Amino acid sequence: CASSDDTKEQYV.

The chain employs TRBV7-3 and TRBJ1-1, with TRBD1 matching over 7 bases. This CDR3 spans 12 amino acids. The V and J ends lost 6 bases and 10 bases, in that order; junction bases with no gene match: 8. CDR1 SGHTA and CDR2 FQGTGA come from the germline V gene. The CDR3 protein is CASSRPGGSAFF. For the CDR3, the DNA is TGTGCCAGCAGTCGGCCAGGGGGATCAGCTTTCTTT.